This TCR beta chain emerged from a study of a mutant IDH1 vaccine in newly diagnosed glioma. Study-wide context: Vaccine dosing followed radiotherapy by 4-6 weeks, or accompanied temozolomide cycles. Patients under treatment included around 60% males and approximately 38% females and had a mean age of approximately 44 years.

CDR3 length: 13 amino acids. The J segment lost 3 bases and the V segment lost 6 bases, leaving 3 bases of the junction unmatched. Germline V gene lookup returns CDR1 KGHSH and CDR2 LQKENI. Study conclusions and caveats: It seemed that pseudoprogression was not linked to changes in the top peripheral T cell clonotypes.

TCRdb's table, derived via immunoSEQ multiplex PCR, lists solely in-frame clones and lacks some. The data hold some 70,000 clones, with less than 90% observed a single time. Time point defined: week 35, safety follow-up. A 20-mer mutant IDH1 peptide at 300 ug was injected subcutaneously with topical imiquimod. All eight of the vaccinations patients received fell in weeks 1, 3, 5, 7, 11, 15, 19 and 23. Concerning this clone itself: Its specificity is unknown.

The material sequenced was PBMCs, taken from a glioma patient whose treatment included an IDH1 peptide vaccine. The rearrangement joins TRBV18 to TRBJ1-1, with 8 bases identical to TRBD1. The origin of this receptor is a man younger than 35 with glioma. The CDR3 is CASSKDRDTEAFF. DNA for the CDR3: TGTGCCAGCTCCAAGGACAGGGACACTGAAGCTTTCTTT.